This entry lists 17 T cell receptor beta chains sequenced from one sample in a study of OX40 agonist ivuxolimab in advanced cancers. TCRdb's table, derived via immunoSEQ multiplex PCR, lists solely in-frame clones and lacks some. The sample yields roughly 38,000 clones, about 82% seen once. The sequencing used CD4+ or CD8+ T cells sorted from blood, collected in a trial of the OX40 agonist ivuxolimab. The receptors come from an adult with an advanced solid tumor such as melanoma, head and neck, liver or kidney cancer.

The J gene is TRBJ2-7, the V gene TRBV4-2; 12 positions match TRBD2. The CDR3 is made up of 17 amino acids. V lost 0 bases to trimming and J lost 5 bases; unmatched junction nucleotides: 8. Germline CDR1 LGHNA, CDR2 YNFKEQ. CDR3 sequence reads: CASSQESRTSGIHEQYF. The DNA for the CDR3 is TGTGCCAGCAGCCAAGAATCCCGGACTAGCGGGATTCACGAGCAGTACTTC.

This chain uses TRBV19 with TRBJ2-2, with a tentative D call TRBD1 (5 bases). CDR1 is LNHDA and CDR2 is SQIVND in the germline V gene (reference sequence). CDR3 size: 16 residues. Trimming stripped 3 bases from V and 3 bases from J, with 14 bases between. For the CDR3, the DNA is TGTGCCAGTAGTATCAGGCAGGGTTGGTACACCGGGGAGCTGTTTTTT. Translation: CASSIRQGWYTGELFF.

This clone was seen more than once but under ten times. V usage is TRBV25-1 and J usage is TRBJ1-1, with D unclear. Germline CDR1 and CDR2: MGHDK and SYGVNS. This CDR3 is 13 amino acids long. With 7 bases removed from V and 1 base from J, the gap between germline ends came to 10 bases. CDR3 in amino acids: CASNRAGNTEAFF. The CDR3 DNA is TGTGCCAGCAACCGGGCGGGGAACACTGAAGCTTTCTTT.

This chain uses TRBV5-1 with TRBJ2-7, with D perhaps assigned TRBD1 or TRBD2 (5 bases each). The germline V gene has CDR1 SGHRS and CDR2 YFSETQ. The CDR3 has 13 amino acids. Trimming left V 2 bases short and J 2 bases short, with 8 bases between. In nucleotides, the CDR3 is TGCGCCAGCAGCTTTGGGGGAGCCTACGAGCAGTACTTC. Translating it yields CASSFGGAYEQYF. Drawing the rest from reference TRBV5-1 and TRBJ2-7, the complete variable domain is KAGVTQTPRYLIKTRGQQVTLSCSPISGHRSVSWYQQTPGQGLQFLFEYFSETQRNKGNFPGRFSGRQFSNSRSEMNVSTLELGDSALYLCASSFGGAYEQYFGPGTRLTVT.

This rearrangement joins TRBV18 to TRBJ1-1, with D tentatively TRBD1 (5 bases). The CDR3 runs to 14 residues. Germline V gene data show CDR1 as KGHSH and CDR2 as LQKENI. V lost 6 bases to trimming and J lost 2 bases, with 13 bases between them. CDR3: CASSPREVNTEAFF. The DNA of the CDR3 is TGTGCCAGCTCGCCCAGGGAAGTAAACACTGAAGCTTTCTTT.

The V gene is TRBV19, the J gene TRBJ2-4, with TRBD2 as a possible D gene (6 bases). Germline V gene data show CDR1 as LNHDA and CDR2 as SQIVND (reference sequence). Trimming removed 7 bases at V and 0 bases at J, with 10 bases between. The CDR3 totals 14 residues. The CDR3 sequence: CASNSGVAKNIQYF. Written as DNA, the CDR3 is TGTGCCAGTAATAGCGGAGTAGCCAAAAACATTCAGTACTTC.

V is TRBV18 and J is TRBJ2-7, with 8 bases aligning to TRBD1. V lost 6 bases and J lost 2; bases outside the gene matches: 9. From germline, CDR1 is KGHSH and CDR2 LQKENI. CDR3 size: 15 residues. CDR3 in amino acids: CASSNDRGTTYEQYF. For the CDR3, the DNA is TGTGCCAGCTCCAATGACAGGGGAACGACCTACGAGCAGTACTTC.

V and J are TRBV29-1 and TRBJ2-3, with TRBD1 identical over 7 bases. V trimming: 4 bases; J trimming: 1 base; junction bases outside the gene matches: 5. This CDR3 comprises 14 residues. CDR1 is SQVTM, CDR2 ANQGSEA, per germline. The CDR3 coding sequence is TGCAGCGTTGGATCCGACAGGGGCACAGATACGCAGTATTTT. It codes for CSVGSDRGTDTQYF.

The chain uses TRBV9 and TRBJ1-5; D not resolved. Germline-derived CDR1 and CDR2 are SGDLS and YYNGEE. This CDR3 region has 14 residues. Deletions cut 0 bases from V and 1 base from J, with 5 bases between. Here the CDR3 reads CASSVDPSNQPQHF. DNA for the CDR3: TGTGCCAGCAGCGTAGATCCCAGCAATCAGCCCCAGCATTTT.

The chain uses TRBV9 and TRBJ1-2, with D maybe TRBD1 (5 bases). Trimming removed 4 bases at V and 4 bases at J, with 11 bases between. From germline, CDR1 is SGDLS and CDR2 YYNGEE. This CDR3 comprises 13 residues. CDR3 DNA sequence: TGTGCCAGCAGCCCAGAGGGGTCCTATGGCTACACCTTC. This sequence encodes CASSPEGSYGYTF.

CDR3 region: CASSAPAGWGTDEQFF. CDR3 DNA sequence: TGTGCCAGCAGTGCTCCAGCGGGATGGGGTACAGATGAGCAGTTCTTC. The V and J genes are TRBV2 and TRBJ2-1, with TRBD2 matching over 7 bases. The CDR3 spans 16 residues. Per the germline V gene, CDR1 is SNHLY and CDR2 is FYNNEI. V shed 4 bases, J shed 8 bases, and the junction held 14 bases outside the gene matches.

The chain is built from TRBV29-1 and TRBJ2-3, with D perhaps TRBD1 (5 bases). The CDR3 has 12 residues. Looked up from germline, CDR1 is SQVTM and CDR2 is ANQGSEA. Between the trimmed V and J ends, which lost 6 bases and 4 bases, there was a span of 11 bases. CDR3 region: CSVHLGADTQYF. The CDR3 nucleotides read TGCAGCGTGCATCTAGGGGCAGATACGCAGTATTTT.

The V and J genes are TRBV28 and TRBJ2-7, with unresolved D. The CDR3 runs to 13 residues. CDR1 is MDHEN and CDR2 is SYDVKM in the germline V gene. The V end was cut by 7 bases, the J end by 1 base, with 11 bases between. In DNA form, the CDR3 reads TGTGCCAGCAATCAACTGGGGTCCTACGAGCAGTACTTC. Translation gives CASNQLGSYEQYF.

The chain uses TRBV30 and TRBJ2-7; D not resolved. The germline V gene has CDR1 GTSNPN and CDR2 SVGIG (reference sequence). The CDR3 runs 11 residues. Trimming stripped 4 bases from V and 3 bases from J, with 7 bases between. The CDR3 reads CAWNGGYEQYF. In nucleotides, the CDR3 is TGTGCCTGGAATGGCGGCTACGAGCAGTACTTC.

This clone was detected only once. DNA for the CDR3: TGTGCCAGCAGAATGGGGTCTGGAAACACCATATATTTT. It is translated as CASRMGSGNTIYF. The V gene is TRBV27, the J gene TRBJ1-3; D call uncertain. Germline loops: CDR1 MNHEY, CDR2 SMNVEV (reference sequence). V shed 6 bases and J shed 1 base, with 7 bases lying between them. The CDR3 has 13 residues.

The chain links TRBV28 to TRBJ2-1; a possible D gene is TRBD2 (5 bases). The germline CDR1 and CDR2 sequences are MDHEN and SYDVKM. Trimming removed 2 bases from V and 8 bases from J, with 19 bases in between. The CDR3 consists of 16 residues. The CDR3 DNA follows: TGTGCCAGCAGTTTACTGCCCGCCCTAGCAATTGATGAGCAGTTCTTC. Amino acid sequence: CASSLLPALAIDEQFF.

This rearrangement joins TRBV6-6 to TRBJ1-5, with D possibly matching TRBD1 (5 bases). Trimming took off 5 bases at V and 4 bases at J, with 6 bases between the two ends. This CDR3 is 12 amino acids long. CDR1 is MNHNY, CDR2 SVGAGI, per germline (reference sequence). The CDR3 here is CASSTGNQPQHF. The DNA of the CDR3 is TGTGCCAGCAGTACAGGAAATCAGCCCCAGCATTTT.